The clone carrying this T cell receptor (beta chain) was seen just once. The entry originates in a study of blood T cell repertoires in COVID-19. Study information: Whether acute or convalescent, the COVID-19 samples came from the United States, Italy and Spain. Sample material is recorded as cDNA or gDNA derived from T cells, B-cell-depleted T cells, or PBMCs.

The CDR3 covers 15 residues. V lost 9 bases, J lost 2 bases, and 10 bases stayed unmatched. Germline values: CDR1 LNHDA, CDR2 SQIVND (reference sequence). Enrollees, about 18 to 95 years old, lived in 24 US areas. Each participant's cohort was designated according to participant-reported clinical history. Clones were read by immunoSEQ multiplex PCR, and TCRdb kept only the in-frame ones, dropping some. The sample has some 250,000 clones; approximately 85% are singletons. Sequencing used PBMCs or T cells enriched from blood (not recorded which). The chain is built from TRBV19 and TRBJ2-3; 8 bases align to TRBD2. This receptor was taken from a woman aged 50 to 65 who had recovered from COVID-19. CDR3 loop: CASQSRGGDTDTQYF. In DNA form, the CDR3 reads TGTGCCAGCCAATCACGGGGGGGCGACACAGATACGCAGTATTTT.